This TCR beta chain came from a study of blood T cell repertoires in COVID-19. Authors' processing steps: It was from reference gene primer amplification that nucleated cell counts were estimated. Using immunoSEQ multiplex PCR, the repertoire was profiled, and TCRdb retains in-frame clones only, with some absent. For V, J and clone size, that table is used; D and trimming come from the DNA. The sample yields 300,000 to 450,000 clones, approximately 88% seen once. The CDR3 loop spans 15 amino acids. V was pared by 3 bases and J by 3 bases, with 5 bases of the junction left unmatched. Germline loops: CDR1 SGHVS, CDR2 FQNEAQ.

The rearrangement joins TRBV7-8 to TRBJ1-5, with 7 bases identical to TRBD1. The sample taken for sequencing was peripheral blood. This TCR came from a woman aged 25 to 45 with COVID-19, enrolled during active disease. Here the CDR3 reads CASSLTGFDNQPQHF. DNA of the CDR3: TGTGCCAGCAGCTTGACAGGGTTTGACAATCAGCCCCAGCATTTT.